The 21 T cell receptor beta chains listed next were all sequenced from one sample in a study of T-cell memory formation after mild COVID-19. TCRdb independently ran MiXCR on the 5' RACE reads; one entry per CDR3 protein. Seen here are some 320,000 distinct CDR3 sequences, roughly 15% observed once, and the top ten hold more than 20%. The sequenced sample consisted of PBMCs or a T cell subset sorted from them (not recorded which). The origin of the receptors is a man between 18 and 35 years old who had mild COVID-19 (a few samples of this study predate the infection). Cell type and time point are not known.

This sequence joins TRBV9 and TRBJ2-2, with a possible D match to TRBD1 (6 bases). Germline V gene lookup returns CDR1 SGDLS and CDR2 YYNGEE. This CDR3 region has 13 residues. V lost 7 bases and J lost 5, with 12 bases in between. The CDR3 bases are TGTGCCAGCGGACCAGGGGATACCGGGGAGCTGTTTTTT. Encoded protein: CASGPGDTGELFF.

This clonotype was seen more than once but under ten times. The chain employs TRBV4-3 and TRBJ1-1; D unresolved. Trimming took 0 bases from V and 10 from J, leaving 18 bases between them. The CDR3 has 15 residues. The germline V gene has CDR1 LGHNA and CDR2 YSLEER. The CDR3 loop is CASSQDRYFTSGAFF. The DNA for the CDR3 is TGCGCCAGCAGCCAAGATAGGTACTTCACCTCGGGAGCTTTCTTT.

V and J are TRBV7-9 and TRBJ2-3; perhaps TRBD2 as D (5 bases). This CDR3 comprises 13 residues. The germline V gene has CDR1 SEHNR and CDR2 FQNEAQ (reference sequence). V lost 5 bases, J lost 6 bases, and 12 bases lay in between. The CDR3 sequence: CASSPEGGDTQYF. The DNA for the CDR3 is TGTGCCAGCAGCCCAGAGGGTGGTGATACGCAGTATTTT.

This chain connects TRBV19 to TRBJ1-4, with no clear D. This CDR3 region has 15 residues. Trimming stripped 1 base from V and 4 bases from J, with 10 bases between. Germline CDR1 LNHDA, CDR2 SQIVND (reference sequence). The CDR3 nucleotides are TGTGCCAGTAGTATAGCGGCCCTCCGTAATGAAAAACTGTTTTTT. Its translation is CASSIAALRNEKLFF.

J is TRBJ1-5 and V is TRBV6-6; the D gene is possibly TRBD1 (6 bases). Trimming took 6 bases from V and 7 from J, leaving 16 bases between them. Germline lookup yields CDR1 MNHNY and CDR2 SVGAGI (reference sequence). The CDR3 runs to 14 residues. Here the CDR3 reads CASRDNNREQPQHF. The CDR3 bases are TGTGCCAGCAGGGATAACAACAGGGAGCAGCCCCAGCATTTT.

This clonotype showed up many times. V usage is TRBV12-3 or TRBV12-4 and J usage is TRBJ2-2; 7 bases fit TRBD1. The CDR3 contains 15 residues. Unmatched junction bases numbered 6, after V lost 5 bases and J lost 3 bases. The CDR3 bases are TGTGCCAGCAGTACAAGACAGGGCTACACCGGGGAGCTGTTTTTT. The encoded protein is CASSTRQGYTGELFF.

This clonotype was counted many times. The chain has TRBV7-2 and TRBJ2-5, with D perhaps matching TRBD1 (6 bases). The CDR3 contains 14 residues. The V gene's germline CDR1 is SGHTA and CDR2 FQGNSA. Trimming removed 3 bases from V and 1 base from J, with 9 bases in between. The chain's CDR3 is CASSFYRAQETQYF. The CDR3 nucleotides read TGTGCCAGCAGCTTTTACAGGGCCCAAGAGACCCAGTACTTC.

This clonotype was detected ten times or more. The chain carries TRBV9 and TRBJ2-1; D is possibly TRBD1 or TRBD2 (5 bases each). CDR3 size: 14 residues. Trimming left V 3 bases short and J 7 bases short, with 14 bases between. Germline values: CDR1 SGDLS, CDR2 YYNGEE. The CDR3 protein is CASSDSGWGNEQFF. CDR3 nucleotide sequence: TGTGCCAGCAGCGATTCGGGGTGGGGGAATGAGCAGTTCTTC.

The chain links TRBV20-1 to TRBJ2-2; TRBD1 matches 7 bases. After removal of 7 bases from V and 5 bases from J, the junction contained 10 bases not matched to a gene. The germline V gene encodes CDR1 DFQATT and CDR2 SNEGSKA (reference sequence). This CDR3 region has 14 residues. DNA of the CDR3: TGCAGTGTAAGGGGGCAGATCCTGACCGGGGAGCTGTTTTTT. Encoded protein: CSVRGQILTGELFF.

The chain recombines TRBV4-3 with TRBJ2-2, with D perhaps matching TRBD2 (7 bases). V dropped 4 bases and J dropped 5 bases, with 14 bases sitting between them. The CDR3 runs to 15 residues. Germline CDR1 LGHNA, CDR2 YSLEER. CDR3 amino acids: CASSPWGGLTGELFF. The CDR3 DNA reads as TGCGCCAGCAGCCCGTGGGGGGGCTTGACCGGGGAGCTGTTTTTT.

The gene calls are TRBV24-1 and TRBJ2-2; 7 bases map to TRBD2. The germline CDR1 and CDR2 sequences are KGHDR and SFDVKD. After removal of 7 bases from V and 3 bases from J, the junction contained 4 bases not matched to a gene. CDR3 length: 14 amino acids. In DNA form, the CDR3 reads TGTGCCACCAGGGCTAGCGGCGACACCGGGGAGCTGTTTTTT. Its translation is CATRASGDTGELFF.

V and J are TRBV6-1 and TRBJ1-5; a weak D match, TRBD1 (5 bases). The germline V gene has CDR1 MNHNS and CDR2 SASEGT. Trimming shortened V by 3 bases and J by 1 base, and 13 bases separated the two germline ends. The CDR3 contains 16 residues. CDR3: CASSDNGGASNQPQHF. CDR3 DNA: TGTGCCAGCAGTGATAATGGGGGTGCGAGCAATCAGCCCCAGCATTTT.

The CDR3 DNA follows: TGCGCCAGCAGCCCGGACAGCGGACAAGAGACCCAGTACTTC. Protein: CASSPDSGQETQYF. The chain links TRBV4-3 to TRBJ2-5, with D perhaps TRBD1 (6 bases). V was shortened by 4 bases and J by 2 bases, with 11 bases between the two germline ends. The length of the CDR3 is 14 residues. Germline assignment: CDR1 LGHNA and CDR2 YSLEER.

This clonotype was observed once. For the CDR3, the DNA is TGTGCCAGCAGCTTCCACCTAGGGGATTTCGCTGAGCAGTTCTTC. It specifies CASSFHLGDFAEQFF. This chain joins TRBV11-3 and TRBJ2-1; maybe TRBD1 (5 bases). Trimming took off 3 bases at V and 9 bases at J, with 18 bases between the two ends. The CDR3 spans 15 residues. Germline V lookup: CDR1 SGHNT, CDR2 YENEEA.

This clonotype was recorded many times. The rearrangement joins TRBV4-1 to TRBJ2-1, with 7 bases identical to TRBD1. The CDR3 runs to 15 residues. The V and J ends lost 4 bases and 0 bases, in that order; junction bases with no gene match: 3. CDR1 is MGHRA, CDR2 YSYEKL, per germline. The chain's CDR3 is CASSRRDSSYNEQFF. CDR3 in DNA: TGCGCCAGCAGCCGCCGGGACAGCTCCTACAATGAGCAGTTCTTC.

This clonotype occurred many times. The gene calls are TRBV5-6 and TRBJ2-3; tentatively, D is TRBD1 or TRBD2 (5 bases each). Trimming pared 4 bases from V and 2 bases from J, leaving 17 bases between. Germline V CDR1 and CDR2: SGHDT, YYEEEE. CDR3 length: 16 amino acids. The CDR3 coding sequence is TGTGCCAGCAGCCGATATTGGGACGGCTACACAGATACGCAGTATTTT. This encodes CASSRYWDGYTDTQYF.

The chain joins TRBV27 to TRBJ1-4, with D unclear. V shed 2 bases and J shed 4 bases, with 8 bases lying between them. Germline loops: CDR1 MNHEY, CDR2 SMNVEV (reference sequence). This CDR3 has 14 amino acids. CDR3 sequence: CASSLREGNEKLFF. The CDR3 nucleotides read TGTGCCAGCAGTTTACGGGAGGGTAATGAAAAACTGTTTTTT.

This clonotype showed up many times. The chain recombines TRBV5-1 with TRBJ2-1; D not certain. The CDR3 extends over 12 amino acids. Deletions cut 1 base from V and 7 bases from J, with 6 bases between. CDR1 is SGHRS, CDR2 YFSETQ, per germline. CDR3 sequence: CASSLRINEQFF. The CDR3 DNA follows: TGCGCCAGCAGCTTGAGGATAAATGAGCAGTTCTTC.

The rearrangement uses TRBV4-3 and TRBJ2-3; D is uncertain. The germline V gene has CDR1 LGHNA and CDR2 YSLEER. The CDR3 length is 14 residues. The V end was cut by 2 bases, the J end by 5 bases, with 11 bases between. CDR3 sequence reads: CASSQPVREDTQYF. CDR3 nucleotide sequence: TGCGCCAGCAGCCAACCCGTTAGGGAAGATACGCAGTATTTT.

This clonotype was seen more than once but under ten times. This sequence joins TRBV5-1 and TRBJ1-4; TRBD1 matches 10 bases. This CDR3 is 16 amino acids long. The V segment lost 1 base and the J segment 10 bases; nucleotides outside the gene matches: 10. CDR1 and CDR2 (germline): SGHRS, YFSETQ. The CDR3 region has the DNA TGCGCCAGCAGCTTGATCTTCGAGACAGGGGGCGGAAAACTGTTTTTT. As protein: CASSLIFETGGGKLFF. Combining the CDR3 with reference TRBV5-1 and TRBJ1-4 gives the whole variable domain KAGVTQTPRYLIKTRGQQVTLSCSPISGHRSVSWYQQTPGQGLQFLFEYFSETQRNKGNFPGRFSGRQFSNSRSEMNVSTLELGDSALYLCASSLIFETGGGKLFFGSGTQLSVL.

V is TRBV29-1 and J is TRBJ2-1, with TRBD2 matching 9 bases. The CDR3 has 16 amino acids. Trimming at V came to 3 bases and at J to 5 bases, leaving 11 bases not matched to a gene. Germline V gene data show CDR1 as SQVTM and CDR2 as ANQGSEA. In DNA form, the CDR3 reads TGCAGCGTTGAGGGGGCCGAAGCGGGGGGCGACAATGAGCAGTTCTTC. It translates to CSVEGAEAGGDNEQFF.